This note documents a single TCR beta chain sequence. Using immunoSEQ multiplex PCR, the repertoire was profiled, and TCRdb retains in-frame clones only, with some absent. The sample shows around 250,000 clones, around 85% of them seen only once. This sample stems from a study of blood T cell repertoires in COVID-19. Looking at the study overall: T cells, B-cell-depleted T cells, or PBMCs supplied cDNA or gDNA.

Germline assignment: CDR1 SGDLS and CDR2 YYNGEE. After removal of 6 bases from V and 4 bases from J, the junction contained 11 bases not matched to a gene. The CDR3 is 15 amino acids. This TCR came from a woman aged 45-65 years who had recovered from COVID-19. The genes are TRBV9 and TRBJ2-5; 8 bases match TRBD1. The sequencing sample was made of PBMCs or T cells enriched from blood (not recorded which). In nucleotides, the CDR3 is TGTGCCAGCACTCGTCAGCTAGGACAGGGAGAGACCCAGTACTTC. Translated, it gives CASTRQLGQGETQYF.